Described below is a single TCR beta chain sequence and its context. The clone's antigen remains unknown. Nothing much larger sits one base from this clone, and base qualities are not available. The data belong to a study of blood T cell repertoires in COVID-19 (dated by TCRdb to 2019 to 2021). Background on the whole study: Collaborator samples came from the United States, Italy and Spain and covered acute and convalescent phases of COVID-19. The prospective study material was composed of cDNA or gDNA derived from T cells, B-cell-depleted T cells, or PBMCs. The dataset comprised deeply sampled blood TCRbeta repertoires from subjects exposed to, actively infected with, or recovered from COVID-19. The repertoires were released in a freely available public database intended as a resource for research on the immune response to SARS-CoV-2. Samples came from the ongoing ImmuneRACE study (first 160 participants) plus 1,254 subjects from 6 global collaborators. Nearly every sample came with metadata listing a de-identified subject ID, COVID-19 status, age in years and sex. HLA class I and class II types, where available, came from metadata supplied by the sample provider rather than from assay-based typing. What the work shows at the level of the full study, not this receptor alone: How much clinical and demographic metadata was included differed by source and by participant, and the metadata was provided uncurated.

Whole blood was collected in K2EDTA tubes by collaborating institutions according to the institutions' own protocols. Collaborator samples were shipped for TCRbeta analysis as frozen whole blood, isolated PBMCs, or DNA extracted from either sample type. V loses 8 bases, J loses 8 bases, and the germline ends lie 13 bases apart. The CDR3 runs 13 amino acids, cysteine and phenylalanine included. Solely the CDR3 DNA is kept, with 39 bases framed from the first base. CDR1 and CDR2 (SNHLY, FYNNEI) derive from the germline V gene. TCRbeta CDR3 regions were amplified from genomic DNA using the immunoSEQ Assay, a bias-controlled multiplex PCR. Regarding the original processing steps: Nucleated cell counts per sample were estimated from amplification of reference gene primers within the assay. Sequence reads were collapsed and filtered to measure the absolute abundance of every unique TCRbeta CDR3 rearrangement. For each sample, productive Simpson clonality was calculated as the square root of Simpson's diversity index across productive rearrangements. TCRdb stores this immuneACCESS table with in-frame sequences only. Part of the clones is absent; in the studies checked, under half of the shortfall reflects unresolved V genes, and no reason is known for the rest. Clone size and V and J calls were adopted from that table, with D and trimming inferred from the DNA. The sample table shows about 78,000 clones, and 90% are seen once. The ten largest clones take up 0.8% to 1.3% of the sample.

The sequenced sample consisted of peripheral blood. This TCR was recovered from a woman in her 50s in a cohort sampled during active COVID-19. Recombination joined TRBV2 with TRBJ1-6; the D gene lacks a confident call. The DNA sequence is TGTGCCAGCGCCGAGGAGAGAGATTCACCCCTCCACTTT. This yields the protein CASAEERDSPLHF.